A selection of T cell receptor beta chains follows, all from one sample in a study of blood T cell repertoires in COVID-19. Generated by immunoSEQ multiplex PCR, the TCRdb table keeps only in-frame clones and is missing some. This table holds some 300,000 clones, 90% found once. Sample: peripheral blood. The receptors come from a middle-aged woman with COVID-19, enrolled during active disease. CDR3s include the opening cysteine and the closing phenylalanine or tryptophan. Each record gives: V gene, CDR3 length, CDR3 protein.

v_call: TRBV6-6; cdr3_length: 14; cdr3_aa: CASSPTASNSPLHF
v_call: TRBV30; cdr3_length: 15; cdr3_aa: CAWSVGTPDYNEQFF
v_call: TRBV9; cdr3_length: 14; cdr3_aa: CASSVAMSGQPQHF
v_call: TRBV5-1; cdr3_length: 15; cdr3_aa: CASSLGDTSTDTQYF
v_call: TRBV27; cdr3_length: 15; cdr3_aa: CASSPQRDGTGELFF
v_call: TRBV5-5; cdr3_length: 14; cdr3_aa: CASSFPGRKTEAFF
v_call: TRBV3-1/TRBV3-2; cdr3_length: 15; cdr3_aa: CARTGAGENTGELFF
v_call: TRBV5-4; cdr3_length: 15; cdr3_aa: CASSDAGVGNEKLFF
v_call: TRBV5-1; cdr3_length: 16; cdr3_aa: CASSSQAGMTYNEQFF
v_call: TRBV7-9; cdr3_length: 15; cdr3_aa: CASSPGGTSSYEQYF
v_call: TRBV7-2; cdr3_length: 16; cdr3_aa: CASSLGGTSGFNEQFF
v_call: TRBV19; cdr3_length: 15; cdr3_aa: CASSKLAITYNEQFF
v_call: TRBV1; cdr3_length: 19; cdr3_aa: CTSSQPKQGATFSGNTIYF
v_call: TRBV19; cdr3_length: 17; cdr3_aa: CASSIYMGATSNQPQHF
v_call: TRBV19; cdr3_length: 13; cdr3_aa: CASSIMMATEAFF
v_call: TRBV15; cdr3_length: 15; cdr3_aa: CATSTLGIELGEQFF
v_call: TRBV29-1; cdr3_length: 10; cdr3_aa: CSVESNGYTF
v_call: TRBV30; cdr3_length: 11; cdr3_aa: CACGGPGGYTF
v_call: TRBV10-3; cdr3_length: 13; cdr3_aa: CAISERVSYEQYF
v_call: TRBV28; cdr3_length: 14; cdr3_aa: CASSFWTGNEKLFF
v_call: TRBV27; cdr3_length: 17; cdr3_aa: CASSPMALRDRVYEQYF
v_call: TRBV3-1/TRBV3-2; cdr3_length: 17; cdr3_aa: CASSQGSLARVNYGYTF
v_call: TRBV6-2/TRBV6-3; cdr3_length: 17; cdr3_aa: CASSRRVTGGFSGELFF
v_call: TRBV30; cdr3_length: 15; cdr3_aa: CAWSMQGTGPDTQYF
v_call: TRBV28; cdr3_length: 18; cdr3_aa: CASSEVGGTGELNYGYTF
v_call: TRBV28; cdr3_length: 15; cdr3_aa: CASSFQQGRNQPQHF
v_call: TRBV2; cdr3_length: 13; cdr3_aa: CASNPGPRYEQYF
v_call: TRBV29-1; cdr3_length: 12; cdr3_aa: CSAASGSYEQYF
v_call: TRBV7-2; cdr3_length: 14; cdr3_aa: CASSFWDNQQPQHF
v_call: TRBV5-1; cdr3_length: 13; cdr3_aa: CASSLEGLYEQFF
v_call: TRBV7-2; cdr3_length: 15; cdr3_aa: CASSPQTGYLDTQYF
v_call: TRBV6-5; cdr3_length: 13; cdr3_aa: CASSPRGTGEQFF
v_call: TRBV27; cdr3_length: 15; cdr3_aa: CASSFLSGRTDTQYF
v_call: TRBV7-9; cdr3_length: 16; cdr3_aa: CASSSILRGVTDTQYF
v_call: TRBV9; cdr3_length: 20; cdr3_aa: CASGPLHGTSGRSWQETQYF
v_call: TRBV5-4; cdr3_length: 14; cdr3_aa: CASSQGQGGYGYTF